This TCR beta chain was retrieved from a study of blood T cell repertoires in COVID-19 (dated by TCRdb to 2020 to 2021). As for the study more broadly: The collaborator samples originated in the United States, Italy and Spain and spanned the acute and convalescent phases of COVID-19. The material from the prospective study consisted of cDNA or gDNA derived from T cells, B-cell-depleted T cells, or PBMCs. Subjects who had been exposed to COVID-19, were actively infected with it, or had recovered from it provided the deeply sampled blood TCRbeta repertoires that made up the dataset. The repertoires were released in a freely available public database meant as a resource for research on the immune response to SARS-CoV-2. The samples were drawn from the first 160 participants of the ongoing ImmuneRACE study and from some 1,300 subjects provided by 6 global collaborators. A de-identified subject ID, COVID-19 status, age in years and sex were almost always included in the sample metadata. HLA class I and class II types, where available, came from metadata supplied by the sample provider rather than from assay-based typing. Summary of the overall study and its limitations: The amount of clinical and demographic metadata varied by source and participant and was provided uncurated.

TCRbeta CDR3 regions were amplified from genomic DNA by means of the immunoSEQ Assay, a bias-controlled multiplex PCR. Per the authors' processing: The number of nucleated cells in each sample was estimated by amplification of reference gene primers within the assay. To quantify the absolute abundance of each unique TCRbeta CDR3 rearrangement, sequence reads were collapsed and filtered. For each sample, productive Simpson clonality was calculated by taking the square root of Simpson's diversity index across productive rearrangements. The source is immuneACCESS, and TCRdb retained only in-frame sequences with V and J called. Part of the clones is not carried over; for the studies checked, unresolved V genes explain less than half of this, and the remainder is unexplained. The DNA gave D and trimming, while V, J and clone size come from that table. The sample includes some 100,000 clones, with approximately 90% observed a single time. The ten largest clones represent around 2.1% of the sample.

A note on this clone: Its cognate antigen has yet to be identified. Per-base qualities were not stored, and no clone one base away is much larger.

V was cut back by 4 bases and J by 1 base, leaving a gap of 4 bases between them. Taken from the germline V gene (reference sequence), the CDR1 and CDR2 loops are LGHDT and YNNKEL. From cysteine to phenylalanine, the CDR3 is 12 amino acids long. The DNA shown is the 36-base CDR3, in frame from base 1. Collaborating institutions collected whole blood in K2EDTA tubes following their own protocols. For TCRbeta analysis, collaborator samples were shipped as frozen whole blood, as isolated PBMCs, or as DNA extracted from either sample type. Sequences were obtained from peripheral blood. The TCR was taken from a man in his fifties with active COVID-19. The rearranged chain carries TRBV3-1 (or the pseudogene TRBV3-2) and TRBJ1-1, with no confidently assigned D gene. This receptor carries the CDR3 CASSPSNTEAFF. The DNA sequence reads TGTGCCAGCAGCCCCTCGAACACTGAAGCTTTCTTT.